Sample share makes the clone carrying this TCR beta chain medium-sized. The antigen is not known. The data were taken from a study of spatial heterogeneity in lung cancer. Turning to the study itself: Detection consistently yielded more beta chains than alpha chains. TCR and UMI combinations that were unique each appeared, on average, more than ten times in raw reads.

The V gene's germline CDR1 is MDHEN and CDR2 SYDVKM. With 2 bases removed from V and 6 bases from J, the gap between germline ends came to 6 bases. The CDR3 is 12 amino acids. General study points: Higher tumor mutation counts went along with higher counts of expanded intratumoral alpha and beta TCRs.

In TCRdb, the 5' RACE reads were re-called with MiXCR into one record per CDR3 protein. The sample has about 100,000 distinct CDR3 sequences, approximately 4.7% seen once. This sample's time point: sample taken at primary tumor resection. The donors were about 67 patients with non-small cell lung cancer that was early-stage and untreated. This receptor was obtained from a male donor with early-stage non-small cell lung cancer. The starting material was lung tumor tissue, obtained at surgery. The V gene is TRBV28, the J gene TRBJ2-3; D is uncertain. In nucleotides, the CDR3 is TGTGCCAGCAGTTTACCTAGGGATACGCAGTATTTT. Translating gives CASSLPRDTQYF.